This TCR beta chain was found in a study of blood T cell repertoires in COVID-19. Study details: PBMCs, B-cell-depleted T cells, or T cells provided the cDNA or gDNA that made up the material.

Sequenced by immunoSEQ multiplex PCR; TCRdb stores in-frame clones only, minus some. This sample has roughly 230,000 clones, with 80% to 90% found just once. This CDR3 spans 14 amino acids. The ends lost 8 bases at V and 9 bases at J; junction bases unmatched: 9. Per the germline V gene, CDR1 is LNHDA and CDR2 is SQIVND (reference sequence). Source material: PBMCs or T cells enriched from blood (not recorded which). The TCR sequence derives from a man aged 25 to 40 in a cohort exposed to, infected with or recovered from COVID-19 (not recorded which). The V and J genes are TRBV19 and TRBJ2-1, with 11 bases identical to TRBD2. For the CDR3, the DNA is TGTGCCAGTTTGGGACTAGCGGAGGGGAGTGAGCAGTTCTTC. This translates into CASLGLAEGSEQFF.